Following are 24 T cell receptor beta chains from one sample sequenced in a study of breast tumors, draining lymph nodes, adjacent tissues. Each CDR3 protein gets one entry after TCRdb re-called the multiplex PCR reads with MiXCR. The sample holds roughly 80,000 distinct CDR3 sequences, roughly 19% seen once. The lymph nodes were axillary draining lymph nodes from breast cancer patients. The specimen sequenced was axillary lymph node tissue. These receptors were obtained from a female donor with breast cancer. Some clones in this sample may be carry-over from other donors' samples.

This clonotype was observed at least ten times. The chain combines TRBV20-1 with TRBJ2-7; no reliable D call. V lost 7 bases to trimming and J lost 1 base, with 17 bases between them. Per germline, CDR1 DFQATT and CDR2 SNEGSKA (reference sequence). The CDR3 contains 14 residues. CDR3 DNA: TGCAGTGTCTTCCGATCCAGTCCTTCCTACGAGCAGTACTTC. It translates to CSVFRSSPSYEQYF.

This clonotype was recorded many times. This rearrangement joins TRBV20-1 to TRBJ2-7; the D gene is possibly TRBD2 (6 bases). Germline CDR1 and CDR2: DFQATT and SNEGSKA (reference sequence). The CDR3 loop spans 14 amino acids. V gave up 2 bases and J gave up 4 bases, with 15 bases separating them. CDR3 protein: CSARSGTFSYEQYF. The CDR3 DNA sequence: TGCAGTGCTAGATCCGGGACTTTCTCGTACGAGCAGTACTTC.

This clonotype was seen ten or more times. CDR3 amino acids: CASSFSGTLRTGELFF. CDR3 nucleotide sequence: TGTGCCAGCAGCTTCTCGGGGACCCTTAGGACCGGGGAGCTGTTTTTT. The V and J genes are TRBV11-3 and TRBJ2-2; the D gene could be TRBD1 or TRBD2 (5 bases each). CDR1 and CDR2 (germline): SGHNT, YENEEA. Between the trimmed V and J ends, which lost 3 bases and 5 bases, there was a span of 16 bases. The CDR3 sequence is 16 residues long.

As regards this clonotype: A read error is possible here, since a much larger clone lies one base away. This chain links TRBV6-6 with TRBJ2-2, with D maybe TRBD1 (7 bases). The CDR3 runs to 17 residues. From germline, CDR1 is MNHNY and CDR2 SVGAGI (reference sequence). CDR3 nucleotide sequence: TGTGCCAGCATTCCCGTCCCCGGGACAGCAAACACCGGGGGGCTGTTTTTT. Translating it yields CASIPVPGTANTGGLFF.

This clonotype was recorded once. A much larger clone differs from this one at a single base, so this may be a read error. The chain recombines TRBV12-3 or TRBV12-4 with TRBJ1-4, with 9 bases lining up with TRBD1. This CDR3 region has 17 residues. The CDR3 DNA follows: TGTGCCAGCAGTACATCCGGGACAGGGTTCGCTAATGGAAAACTGTTTTTT. It is translated as CASSTSGTGFANGKLFF.

V and J are TRBV14 and TRBJ2-2; D not certain. The CDR3 contains 15 residues. V was shortened by 0 bases and J by 5 bases, with 10 bases between the two germline ends. The germline CDR1 and CDR2 sequences are SGHDN and FVKESK. CDR3 nucleotide sequence: TGTGCCAGCAGCCAAGATCACTGGCAAACCGGGGAGCTGTTTTTT. Protein: CASSQDHWQTGELFF. The variable domain in full, completed from reference TRBV14 and TRBJ2-2, reads EAGVTQFPSHSVIEKGQTVTLRCDPISGHDNLYWYRRVMGKEIKFLLHFVKESKQDESGMPNNRFLAERTGGTYSTLKVQPAELEDSGVYFCASSQDHWQTGELFFGEGSRLTVL.

In this sample, this clonotype turned up many times. This chain joins TRBV2 and TRBJ2-2; 8 nucleotides agree with TRBD2. Per germline, CDR1 SNHLY and CDR2 FYNNEI. The V and J ends lost 7 bases and 0 bases, in that order; junction bases with no gene match: 7. The length of the CDR3 is 16 residues. This CDR3 reads CASIEFSGANTGELFF. CDR3 nucleotide sequence: TGTGCCAGCATCGAGTTTAGCGGGGCGAACACCGGGGAGCTGTTTTTT.

Remarks on this clonotype: A much larger clone differs by one base, so this may be a read error. V gene TRBV4-1 combines with J gene TRBJ1-5, with a tentative D call TRBD1 (5 bases). The V gene's germline CDR1 is MGHRA and CDR2 YSYEKL. V was pared by 6 bases and J by 6 bases, with 12 bases between. This CDR3 contains 13 residues. Here the CDR3 DNA reads TGCGCCAGCAGTCACGGACATGGTCAGCCCCAGCATTTT. Translated, it gives CASSHGHGQPQHF.

This clonotype was recorded only once. The rearrangement uses TRBV7-3 and TRBJ1-1; 8 bases map to TRBD1. The CDR3 runs to 16 residues. In germline, CDR1 is SGHTA, CDR2 FQGTGA. The J segment lost 5 bases and the V segment lost 5 bases, leaving 13 bases of the junction unmatched. The chain's CDR3 is CASSILTGQGGTEAFF. The CDR3 bases are TGTGCCAGCAGCATCCTCACTGGACAGGGAGGGACTGAAGCTTTCTTT.

As to this clonotype: A much more abundant neighbour one base away suggests this may be a read error. This chain uses TRBV6-1 with TRBJ1-5; no clear D gene. CDR3 length equals 15 residues. Per the germline V gene, CDR1 is MNHNS and CDR2 is SASEGT. Trimming took off 4 bases at V and 6 bases at J, with 16 bases between the two ends. CDR3 bases: TGTGCCAGCAGTGTCGAAGTAGAGACGGCTCAGCCCCAGCATTTT. This sequence encodes CASSVEVETAQPQHF.

This clonotype was counted a few times. This chain links TRBV28 with TRBJ2-2; D possibly corresponds to TRBD2 (6 bases). V shed 8 bases and J shed 9 bases, with 16 bases lying between them. Germline V gene data show CDR1 as MDHEN and CDR2 as SYDVKM. The CDR3 is 13 amino acids. The CDR3: CASGTGTARELFF. The CDR3 DNA reads TGTGCCAGCGGGACTGGGACGGCCCGGGAGCTGTTTTTT. Full variable domain (outside the CDR3, taken from reference TRBV28 and TRBJ2-2): DVKVTQSSRYLVKRTGEKVFLECVQDMDHENMFWYRQDPGLGLRLIYFSYDVKMKEKGDIPEGYSVSREKKERFSLILESASTNQTSMYLCASGTGTARELFFGEGSRLTVL.

This clonotype was counted ten times or more. This chain uses TRBV4-1 with TRBJ1-6; D gene uncertain. Germline V gene sequence: CDR1 MGHRA, CDR2 YSYEKL. The CDR3 has 13 residues. V dropped 3 bases and J dropped 10 bases, with 10 bases sitting between them. The CDR3 here is CASSQATDSPLHF. The CDR3 DNA follows: TGCGCCAGCAGCCAGGCCACGGACTCACCCCTCCACTTT.

Regarding this clonotype: This likely comes from a read error, as the CDR3 has no conserved phenylalanine or tryptophan at its end. V gene TRBV4-2 combines with J gene TRBJ2-2; 13 positions agree with TRBD2. The V gene's germline CDR1 is LGHNA and CDR2 YNFKEQ. This CDR3 has 17 amino acids. The CDR3 nucleotides are TGTGCCAGCAGCCAAGCCGGGACTAGCGGGAACGCCGGGGAGCTGTTTTCT. Protein sequence: CASSQAGTSGNAGELFS.

This clonotype was detected ten times or more. This chain uses TRBV25-1 with TRBJ2-7; tentatively, D is TRBD2 (5 bases). The CDR3 is 11 residues long. The germline CDR1 and CDR2 sequences are MGHDK and SYGVNS. Trimming shortened V by 8 bases and J by 6 bases, and 11 bases separated the two germline ends. This CDR3 is CASGVALEQYF. The CDR3 DNA reads TGTGCCAGCGGAGTAGCGCTCGAGCAGTACTTC.

A word on this clonotype: This may be a read error, as it is one base from a much larger clone. The J gene is TRBJ1-5, the V gene TRBV2, with D possibly matching TRBD1 (6 bases). The CDR3 runs 13 residues. The germline V and J ends were trimmed by 7 bases and 5 bases, with 12 bases remaining between them. Germline assignment: CDR1 SNHLY and CDR2 FYNNEI. DNA for the CDR3: TGTGCCAGCACCCTAGGGGGGGATCAGCCCCAGCATTTT. Its translation: CASTLGGDQPQHF.

This clonotype came up many times. The chain recombines TRBV20-1 with TRBJ2-7; D not certain. The ends were cut back, 0 bases at V and 3 bases at J, with 9 bases in the middle. This CDR3 is built from 13 residues. From germline, CDR1 is DFQATT and CDR2 SNEGSKA (reference sequence). CDR3 region: CSARDLLNYEQYF. The DNA for the CDR3 is TGCAGTGCTAGAGATTTGCTTAACTACGAGCAGTACTTC.

For this clonotype: A read error is possible here, since a much larger clone lies one base away. V gene TRBV7-2 combines with J gene TRBJ2-6; D possibly corresponds to TRBD2 (6 bases). The ends were cut back, 2 bases at V and 2 bases at J, with 13 bases in the middle. Germline assignment: CDR1 SGHTA and CDR2 FQGNSA. CDR3 length: 17 amino acids. This CDR3 reads CASSLRGGPPGANVLTF. The DNA of the CDR3 is TGTGCCAGCAGCTTACGGGGAGGTCCCCCTGGGGCCAACGTCCTGACTTTC.

Ten or more counts support this clonotype. The V gene is TRBV19, the J gene TRBJ2-7, with 9 nucleotides matching TRBD1. Germline V gives CDR1 LNHDA, CDR2 SQIVND (reference sequence). V gave up 3 bases and J gave up 2 bases; unmatched junction bases: 14. The CDR3 length is 18 residues. CDR3 nucleotide sequence: TGTGCCAGTAGTATGCTCGGGACAGGGTCAACTAGCCCCTACGAGCAGTACTTC. Its protein product is CASSMLGTGSTSPYEQYF.

This clonotype has at least ten counts. V gene TRBV4-2 combines with J gene TRBJ2-7; 9 positions match TRBD2. Germline V gene lookup returns CDR1 LGHNA and CDR2 YNFKEQ. This CDR3 is 16 amino acids long. V trimming: 6 bases; J trimming: 0 bases; junction bases outside the gene matches: 9. CDR3 amino acids: CASRPSTSGLSYEQYF. In nucleotides, the CDR3 is TGTGCCAGCAGACCCTCGACTAGCGGACTCTCCTACGAGCAGTACTTC.

This clonotype was picked up many times. DNA for the CDR3: TGTGCCACCAGTGATTCGGGGACAGGGACTAATGAAAAACTGTTTTTT. Protein: CATSDSGTGTNEKLFF. The chain uses TRBV24-1 and TRBJ1-4; TRBD1 agrees at 9 bases. Trimming removed 2 bases from V and 2 bases from J; junction bases left unmatched: 2. The CDR3 sequence is 16 residues long. The germline gives CDR1 KGHDR, CDR2 SFDVKD.

This clonotype has a count of ten or more. V and J are TRBV13 and TRBJ2-7; 8 nucleotides line up with TRBD2. This CDR3 contains 15 residues. V lost 6 bases to trimming and J lost 0 bases; unmatched junction nucleotides: 7. Germline V gene lookup returns CDR1 PRHDT and CDR2 FYEKMQ (reference sequence). As DNA, the CDR3 is TGTGCCAGCAGTTCGACTAGCGTCCGCTCCTACGAGCAGTACTTC. It encodes CASSSTSVRSYEQYF.

The chain joins TRBV27 to TRBJ1-4; D not resolved. Germline V lookup: CDR1 MNHEY, CDR2 SMNVEV (reference sequence). CDR3 size: 15 residues. The germline V and J ends were trimmed by 6 bases and 0 bases, with 11 bases remaining between them. CDR3 in DNA: TGTGCCAGCAGCTGGGCCTCTGCAACTAATGAAAAACTGTTTTTT. Protein: CASSWASATNEKLFF.

At least ten counts were recorded for this clonotype. The chain links TRBV19 to TRBJ1-2; TRBD1 aligns across 7 bases. This CDR3 spans 13 amino acids. CDR1 is LNHDA and CDR2 is SQIVND in the germline V gene (reference sequence). The trim removed 8 bases at V and 5 bases at J, leaving 8 bases unmatched. This chain's CDR3 is CASGDRDSYGYTF. CDR3 DNA: TGTGCCAGTGGAGACCGGGACAGTTATGGCTACACCTTC.

The gene calls are TRBV7-6 and TRBJ1-5; possibly TRBD1 for D (6 bases). The CDR3 sequence is 17 residues long. V dropped 5 bases and J dropped 2 bases, with 19 bases sitting between them. CDR1 is SGHVS and CDR2 is FNYEAQ in the germline V gene. CDR3 amino acids: CASSPNVWAGGNQPQHF. CDR3 in DNA: TGTGCCAGCAGCCCCAATGTATGGGCAGGGGGCAATCAGCCCCAGCATTTT.